The 27 T cell receptor beta chains reported below all come from one sample, sequenced in a study of molecular identifiers for immune sequencing clone quantification. TCRdb analysed the PCR reads with MiXCR anew, one entry per CDR3 protein. The table has about 640,000 distinct CDR3 sequences, nearly 20% seen once. The sequenced sample was naive CD8+ T cells from blood, with Jurkat cell RNA spiked in. The subset denotes: FACS-sorted CD8+CD4-CCR7+CD45RA+ naive T cells. The source of these receptors is a human donor in good health. Some libraries in this study had Jurkat cell RNA spiked in.

V gene TRBV5-6 combines with J gene TRBJ1-1; weak D call: TRBD1 (6 bases). This CDR3 spans 14 amino acids. V was pared by 4 bases and J by 3 bases, with 13 bases between. Germline V gives CDR1 SGHDT, CDR2 YYEEEE. CDR3 protein: CASSPGARDTEAFF. CDR3 nucleotides: TGTGCCAGCAGCCCAGGGGCAAGGGACACTGAAGCTTTCTTT.

The chain is built from TRBV7-7 and TRBJ2-1; 13 nucleotides line up with TRBD2. The CDR3 totals 16 residues. J was trimmed by 8 bases and V by 5 bases; bases with no gene match: 9. Germline V CDR1 and CDR2: SSHAT, FNYEAQ (reference sequence). The CDR3 nucleotides are TGTGCCAGCAGCCCACTAGCGGGGGGGCGAAATGATGAGCAGTTCTTC. It encodes CASSPLAGGRNDEQFF.

For this clonotype: A much larger clonotype is one base distant, so this may be a read error. In DNA form, the CDR3 reads TGCGCCAGCAGCCGTCCAAGACCCGCCGCGTACGGCTACACCTTC. This encodes CASSRPRPAAYGYTF. The rearrangement links TRBV4-1 to TRBJ1-2, with D unresolved. Trimming pared 4 bases from V and 8 bases from J, leaving 20 bases between. The CDR3 is made up of 15 amino acids. CDR1 is MGHRA and CDR2 is YSYEKL in the germline V gene.

Ten or more counts support this clonotype. V is TRBV12-3 or TRBV12-4 and J is TRBJ1-1; D remains ambiguous. The CDR3 is 16 residues long. V was trimmed by 3 bases and J by 1 base, leaving 15 bases between them. For the CDR3, the DNA is TGTGCCAGCAGTTTGAGATTGTTCGGGCCGAACACTGAAGCTTTCTTT. It yields the protein CASSLRLFGPNTEAFF.

This clonotype was counted ten times or more. The V call is TRBV6-2 or TRBV6-3, the J call TRBJ1-6, with D unclear. Between the trimmed V and J ends, which lost 6 bases and 8 bases, there was a span of 8 bases. The CDR3 is made up of 12 amino acids. Germline V gene sequence: CDR1 MNHEY, CDR2 SVGEGT. The CDR3 DNA reads TGTGCCAGCAGCATAATGGATTCACCCCTCCACTTT. Translating it yields CASSIMDSPLHF.

Notes on this clonotype: Sequence at one end of the junction differs from germline and may be a read error. The rearrangement links TRBV9 to TRBJ2-7; D is ambiguous. The CDR3 consists of 15 residues. CDR1 and CDR2 (germline): SGDLS, YYNGEE. CDR3 loop: CASSVGGELSCEQYF. In DNA, the CDR3 is TGTGCCAGCAGCGTAGGCGGAGAATTGTCCTGCGAGCAGTACTTC.

Ten or more counts support this clonotype. The rearrangement joins TRBV14 to TRBJ2-7; 7 positions agree with TRBD1. This CDR3 spans 14 amino acids. Per germline, CDR1 SGHDN and CDR2 FVKESK. V gave up 3 bases and J gave up 4 bases; unmatched junction bases: 6. This chain's CDR3 is CASSQRDSLYEQYF. The CDR3 region has the DNA TGTGCCAGCAGCCAGAGGGACAGTCTGTACGAGCAGTACTTC.

This clonotype was seen many times. This chain links TRBV6-1 with TRBJ2-3; D not resolved. V was cut by 4 bases and J by 0 bases, with 14 bases left in between. This CDR3 has 16 residues. The germline V gene encodes CDR1 MNHNS and CDR2 SASEGT. The CDR3 sequence is CASSADMSSSTDTQYF. The DNA for the CDR3 is TGTGCCAGCAGTGCAGACATGTCCTCTAGCACAGATACGCAGTATTTT.

Many counts were recorded for this clonotype. The chain employs TRBV3-1 and TRBJ2-5, with D unresolved. Trimming cost V 4 bases and J 5 bases, with 11 bases left between them. Germline V gives CDR1 LGHDT, CDR2 YNNKEL (reference sequence). This CDR3 has 13 residues. The chain's CDR3 is CASSPRSGETQYF. The CDR3, as DNA: TGTGCCAGCAGCCCACGGTCCGGGGAGACCCAGTACTTC.

This clonotype was detected many times. The rearrangement joins TRBV6-2 or TRBV6-3 to TRBJ1-5; D not resolved. There are 12 residues in the CDR3. Germline V gives CDR1 MNHEY, CDR2 SVGEGT. Trimming cost V 3 bases and J 6 bases, with 6 bases left between them. This CDR3 reads CASSYASQPQHF. CDR3 coding DNA: TGTGCCAGCAGTTATGCGTCTCAGCCCCAGCATTTT.

Concerning this clonotype itself: A much larger clone differs by one base, so this may be a read error. J is TRBJ1-1 and V is TRBV20-1; tentative D call: TRBD1 (5 bases). Germline CDR1 and CDR2: DFQATT and SNEGSKA (reference sequence). The germline V and J ends were trimmed by 0 bases and 4 bases, with 9 bases remaining between them. This CDR3 is built from 13 residues. The CDR3 is CSARDQGSTEAFF. CDR3 coding DNA: TGCAGTGCTAGAGATCAGGGCAGCACTGAAGCTTTCTTT.

Regarding this clonotype: A much larger clonotype is one base distant, so this may be a read error. The chain combines TRBV2 with TRBJ2-7; D not resolved. Trimming took 6 bases from V and 7 from J, leaving 16 bases between them. In germline, CDR1 is SNHLY, CDR2 FYNNEI. The CDR3 runs 13 residues. The CDR3 sequence: CASRGKAPLEQYF. CDR3 DNA sequence: TGTGCCAGCAGAGGGAAGGCCCCCCTGGAGCAGTACTTC.

As regards this clonotype: Just one base apart from a much larger clone, this may be a read error. The V gene is TRBV7-9, the J gene TRBJ2-7; maybe TRBD2 (6 bases). The CDR3 covers 15 residues. Germline assignment: CDR1 SEHNR and CDR2 FQNEAQ (reference sequence). The V gene lost 6 bases and the J gene lost 3 bases, with 18 bases spanning the gap. The CDR3 here is CASSYRDGGIYEQYF. The CDR3 bases are TGTGCCAGCAGTTACCGGGACGGGGGAATCTACGAGCAGTACTTC. The whole variable domain, filled in from reference TRBV7-9 and TRBJ2-7, reads DTGVSQNPRHKITKRGQNVTFRCDPISEHNRLYWYRQTLGQGPEFLTYFQNEAQLEKSRLLSDRFSAERPKGSFSTLEIQRTEQGDSAMYLCASSYRDGGIYEQYFGPGTRLTVT.

At least ten counts were recorded for this clonotype. This chain uses TRBV6-5 with TRBJ2-7, with 13 bases lining up with TRBD2. V lost 2 bases to trimming and J lost 1 base; unmatched junction nucleotides: 8. The germline gives CDR1 MNHEY, CDR2 SVGAGI. This CDR3 has 18 amino acids. CDR3 region: CASSYTLGLAGDSYEQYF. CDR3 DNA: TGTGCCAGCAGTTACACCCTAGGACTAGCGGGGGATTCCTACGAGCAGTACTTC.

The table lists this clonotype with a few counts. CDR3 sequence: CAWYAAGETEAFF. The CDR3 DNA reads as TGTGCCTGGTATGCAGCGGGTGAGACTGAAGCTTTCTTT. The V call is TRBV30, the J call TRBJ1-1; no definite D call. Germline-derived CDR1 and CDR2 are GTSNPN and SVGIG (reference sequence). The V end was cut by 5 bases, the J end by 5 bases, with 15 bases between. The CDR3 consists of 13 residues.

Notes on this clonotype: Since a much larger clone is just one base distant, this may be a read error. The rearrangement joins TRBV4-3 to TRBJ2-1, with D maybe TRBD1 (6 bases). CDR1 and CDR2 from the germline V gene are LGHNA and YSLEER. CDR3 length: 14 amino acids. CDR3 coding DNA: TGCGCCAGCAGCCGCCTGACAGGAGACAATGAGCAGTCCTTC. Translated, it gives CASSRLTGDNEQSF.

This clonotype was detected many times. This chain uses TRBV29-1 with TRBJ2-3; 10 nucleotides line up with TRBD2. The CDR3 contains 13 residues. V was clipped by 4 bases and J by 5 bases; unmatched bases: 3. Germline assignment: CDR1 SQVTM and CDR2 ANQGSEA. DNA for the CDR3: TGCAGCGTTGTCCTAGCGGGGGAAGATACGCAGTATTTT. Encoded protein: CSVVLAGEDTQYF.

The chain recombines TRBV9 with TRBJ2-7; possible D gene TRBD2, 5 bases. The CDR3 contains 13 residues. CDR1 is SGDLS, CDR2 YYNGEE, per germline. V gave up 0 bases and J gave up 7 bases, with 11 bases separating them. CDR3 DNA: TGTGCCAGCAGCGTAGGAGGGCCGGGGGAGCAGTACTTC. This encodes CASSVGGPGEQYF.

This clonotype was observed a handful of times. CDR3 residues: CASTARWGADTGELFF. DNA for the CDR3: TGTGCCAGCACCGCTCGATGGGGCGCAGACACCGGGGAGCTGTTTTTT. This chain connects TRBV11-2 to TRBJ2-2, with D possibly matching TRBD1 (5 bases). The CDR3 runs to 16 residues. Germline assignment: CDR1 SGHAT and CDR2 FQNNGV. Trimming left V 7 bases short and J 3 bases short, with 18 bases between.

The chain combines TRBV6-6 with TRBJ2-1; D is possibly TRBD1 (6 bases). Trimming removed 0 bases from V and 5 bases from J, with 14 bases in between. Germline assignment: CDR1 MNHNY and CDR2 SVGAGI (reference sequence). The CDR3 spans 16 residues. This chain's CDR3 is CASSYSATGPHNEQFF. The CDR3 DNA follows: TGTGCCAGCAGTTACTCGGCAACAGGGCCCCACAATGAGCAGTTCTTC.

The CDR3 DNA is TGCGCCAGCAGCCCCTCCGACAGGGTAGGATGCGAACAGTACTTC. Residues: CASSPSDRVGCEQYF. This chain links TRBV5-1 with TRBJ2-7; TRBD1 agrees at 7 bases. The CDR3 totals 15 residues. Trimming removed 4 bases from V and 10 bases from J; junction bases left unmatched: 17. Germline V gene lookup returns CDR1 SGHRS and CDR2 YFSETQ.

This clonotype was detected only once. The CDR3 does not close with the conserved phenylalanine or tryptophan, likely indicating a read error. The chain has TRBV27 and TRBJ1-2; TRBD1 aligns across 7 bases. The CDR3 is made up of 13 amino acids. V lost 3 bases, J lost 8 bases, and 6 bases stayed unmatched. Germline CDR1 is MNHEY and CDR2 is SMNVEV (reference sequence). CDR3 nucleotide sequence: TGTGCCAGCAGTTTTCAGGGGGATGGGGGCTACACCATC. This encodes CASSFQGDGGYTI.

The rearrangement links TRBV7-6 to TRBJ2-7; 7 bases are shared with TRBD2. The germline V gene encodes CDR1 SGHVS and CDR2 FNYEAQ. The CDR3 totals 14 residues. V gave up 4 bases and J gave up 4 bases; unmatched junction bases: 7. In DNA form, the CDR3 reads TGTGCCAGCAGCTGGGGGGGGAACGGGTACGAGCAGTACTTC. This translates into CASSWGGNGYEQYF.

This clonotype was recorded at least ten times. This chain uses TRBV27 with TRBJ2-3; D possibly matches TRBD1 or TRBD2 (5 bases each). In germline, CDR1 is MNHEY, CDR2 SMNVEV (reference sequence). This CDR3 region has 15 residues. V was pared by 9 bases and J by 5 bases, with 21 bases between. The CDR3 loop is CASRDRHRPGDTQYF. The CDR3 coding sequence is TGTGCCAGTCGGGACCGTCACCGCCCCGGAGATACGCAGTATTTT.

The CDR3 sequence is CASSSGTGFGQPQHF. The CDR3, as DNA: TGTGCCAGTAGTTCCGGGACAGGGTTCGGCCAGCCCCAGCATTTT. The chain uses TRBV19 and TRBJ1-5; 9 bases are a match to TRBD1. This CDR3 contains 15 residues. With V trimmed by 5 bases and J by 7 bases, 9 bases remained unmatched. Germline V gene sequence: CDR1 LNHDA, CDR2 SQIVND (reference sequence).

Turning to this clonotype: A read error may be the cause here, since a much bigger clone is one base away. CDR3 in amino acids: CASRQDDRGLSTGELFF. The CDR3, as DNA: TGTGCCAGCAGGCAAGACGACAGGGGGCTAAGCACCGGGGAGCTGTTTTTT. The rearrangement links TRBV4-2 to TRBJ2-2; 10 bases are a match to TRBD1. Germline CDR1 reads LGHNA; CDR2 reads YNFKEQ. The CDR3 spans 17 residues.

The J gene is TRBJ2-2, the V gene TRBV30; 9 bases are a match to TRBD1. CDR3 length: 15 residues. In germline, CDR1 is GTSNPN, CDR2 SVGIG (reference sequence). With 3 bases clipped from V and 2 bases from J, the junction kept 4 bases outside the gene matches. The CDR3 nucleotides read TGTGCCTGGAGACGGACAGGGGATAACACCGGGGAGCTGTTTTTT. Its translation: CAWRRTGDNTGELFF.